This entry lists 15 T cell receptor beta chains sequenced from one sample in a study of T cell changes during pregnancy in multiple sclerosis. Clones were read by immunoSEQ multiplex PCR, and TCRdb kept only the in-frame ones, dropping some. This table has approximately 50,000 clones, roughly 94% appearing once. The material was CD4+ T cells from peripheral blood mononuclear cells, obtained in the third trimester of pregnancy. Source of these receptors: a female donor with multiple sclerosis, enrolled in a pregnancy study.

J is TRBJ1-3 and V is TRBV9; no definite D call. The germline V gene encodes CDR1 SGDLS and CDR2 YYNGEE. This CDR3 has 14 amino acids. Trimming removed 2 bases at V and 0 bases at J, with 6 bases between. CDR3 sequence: CASSVSFSGNTIYF. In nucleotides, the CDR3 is TGTGCCAGCAGCGTGTCGTTCTCTGGAAACACCATATATTTT.

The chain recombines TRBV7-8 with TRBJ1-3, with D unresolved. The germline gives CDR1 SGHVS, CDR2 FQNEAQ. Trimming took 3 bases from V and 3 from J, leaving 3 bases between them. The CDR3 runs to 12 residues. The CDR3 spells CASSFSGNTIYF. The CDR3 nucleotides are TGTGCCAGCAGCTTCAGTGGAAACACCATATATTTT. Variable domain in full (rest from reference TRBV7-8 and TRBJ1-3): GAGVSQSPRYKVAKRGQDVALRCDPISGHVSLFWYQQALGQGPEFLTYFQNEAQLDKSGLPSDRFFAERPEGSVSTLKIQRTQQEDSAVYLCASSFSGNTIYFGEGSWLTVV.

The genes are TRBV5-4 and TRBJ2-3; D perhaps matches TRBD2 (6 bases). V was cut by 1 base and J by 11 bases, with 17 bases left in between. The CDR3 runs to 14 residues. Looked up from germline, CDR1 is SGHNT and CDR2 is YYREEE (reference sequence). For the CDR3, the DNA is TGTGCCAGCAGCTTGCGGCGGGAAAACCACCTGCAGTATTTT. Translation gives CASSLRRENHLQYF.

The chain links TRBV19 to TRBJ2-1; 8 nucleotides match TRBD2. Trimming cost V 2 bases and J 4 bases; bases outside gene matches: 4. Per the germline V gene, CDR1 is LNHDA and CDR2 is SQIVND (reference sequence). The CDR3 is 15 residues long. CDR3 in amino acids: CASSIFGLAYNEQFF. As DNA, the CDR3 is TGTGCCAGTAGTATATTCGGACTAGCTTACAATGAGCAGTTCTTC.

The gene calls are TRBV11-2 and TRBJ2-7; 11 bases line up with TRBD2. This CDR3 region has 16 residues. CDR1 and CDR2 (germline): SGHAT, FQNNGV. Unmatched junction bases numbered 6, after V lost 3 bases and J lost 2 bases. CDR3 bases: TGTGCCAGCAGCTTTACTAGCGGGGGCCTCCCCTACGAGCAGTACTTC. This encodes CASSFTSGGLPYEQYF.

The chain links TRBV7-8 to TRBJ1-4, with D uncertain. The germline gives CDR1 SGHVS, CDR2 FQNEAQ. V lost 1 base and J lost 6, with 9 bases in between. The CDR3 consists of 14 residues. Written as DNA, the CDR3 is TGTGCCAGCAGCTTAGTGAGGTTCGATGAAAAACTGTTTTTT. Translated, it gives CASSLVRFDEKLFF.

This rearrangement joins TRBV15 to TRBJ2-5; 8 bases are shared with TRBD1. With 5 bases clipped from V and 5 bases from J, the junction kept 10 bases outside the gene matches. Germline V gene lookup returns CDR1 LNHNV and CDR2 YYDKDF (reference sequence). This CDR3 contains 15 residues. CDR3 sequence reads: CATSSLGQGGETQYF. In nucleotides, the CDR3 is TGTGCCACCAGCTCCCTAGGACAGGGTGGGGAGACCCAGTACTTC.

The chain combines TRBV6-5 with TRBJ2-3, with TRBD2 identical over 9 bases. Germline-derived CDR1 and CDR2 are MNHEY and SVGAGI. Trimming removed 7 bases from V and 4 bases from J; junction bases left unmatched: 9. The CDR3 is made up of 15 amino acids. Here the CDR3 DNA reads TGTGCCAGCAAGGTGGGGCGGGGGGGCTCAGATACGCAGTATTTT. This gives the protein CASKVGRGGSDTQYF.

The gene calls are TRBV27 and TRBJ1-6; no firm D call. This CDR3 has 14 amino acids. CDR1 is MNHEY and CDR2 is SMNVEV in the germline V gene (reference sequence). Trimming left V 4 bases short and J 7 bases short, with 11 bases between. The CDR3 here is CASSYVTENSPLHF. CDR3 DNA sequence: TGTGCCAGCAGTTATGTGACGGAGAATTCACCCCTCCACTTT.

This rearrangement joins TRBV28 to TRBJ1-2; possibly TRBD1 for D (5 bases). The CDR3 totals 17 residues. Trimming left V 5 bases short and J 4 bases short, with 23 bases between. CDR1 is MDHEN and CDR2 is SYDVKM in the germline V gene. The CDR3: CASSDPALGLDLYGYTF. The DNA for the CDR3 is TGTGCCAGCAGTGACCCGGCGCTGGGACTCGATCTCTATGGCTACACCTTC.

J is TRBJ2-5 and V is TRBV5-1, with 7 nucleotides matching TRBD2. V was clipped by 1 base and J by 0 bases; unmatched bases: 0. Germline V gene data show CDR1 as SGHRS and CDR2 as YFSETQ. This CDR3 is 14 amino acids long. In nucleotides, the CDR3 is TGCGCCAGCAGCTTGCGGGGGGACCAAGAGACCCAGTACTTC. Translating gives CASSLRGDQETQYF.

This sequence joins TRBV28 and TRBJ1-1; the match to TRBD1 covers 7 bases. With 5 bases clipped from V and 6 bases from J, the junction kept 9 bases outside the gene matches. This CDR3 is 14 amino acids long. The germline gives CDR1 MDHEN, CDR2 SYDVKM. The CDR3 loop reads CASSPTGPVAEAFF. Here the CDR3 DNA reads TGTGCCAGCAGTCCGACAGGGCCCGTCGCTGAAGCTTTCTTT.

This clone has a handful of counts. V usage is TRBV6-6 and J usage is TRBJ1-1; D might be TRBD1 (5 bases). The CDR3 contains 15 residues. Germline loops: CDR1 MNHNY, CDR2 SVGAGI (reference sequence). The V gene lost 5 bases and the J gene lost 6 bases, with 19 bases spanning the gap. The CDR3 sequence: CASSQGGVKFSEAFF. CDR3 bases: TGTGCCAGCAGTCAGGGCGGGGTTAAGTTCTCTGAAGCTTTCTTT.

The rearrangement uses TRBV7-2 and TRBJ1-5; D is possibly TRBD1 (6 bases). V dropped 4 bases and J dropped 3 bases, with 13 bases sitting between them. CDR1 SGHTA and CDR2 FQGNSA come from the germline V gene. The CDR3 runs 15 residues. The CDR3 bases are TGTGCCAGCAGCTACAGGGTTGCCGACAATCAGCCCCAGCATTTT. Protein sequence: CASSYRVADNQPQHF. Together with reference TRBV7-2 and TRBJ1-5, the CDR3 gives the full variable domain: GAGVSQSPSNKVTEKGKDVELRCDPISGHTALYWYRQSLGQGLEFLIYFQGNSAPDKSGLPSDRFSAERTGGSVSTLTIQRTQQEDSAVYLCASSYRVADNQPQHFGDGTRLSIL.

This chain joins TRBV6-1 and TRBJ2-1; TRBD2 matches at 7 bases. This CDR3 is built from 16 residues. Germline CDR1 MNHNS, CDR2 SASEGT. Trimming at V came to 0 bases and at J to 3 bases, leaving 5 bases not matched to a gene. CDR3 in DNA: TGTGCCAGCAGTGAAGCCGCTAGCGGTTACTACAATGAGCAGTTCTTC. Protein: CASSEAASGYYNEQFF.